This entry lists 17 T cell receptor beta chains sequenced from one sample in a study of blood T cells in healthy people across ages. With a J-beta primer mix and a sample-barcoded 5' primer, a second PCR ran about 7 to 11 cycles. MiXCR was run by TCRdb on the 5' RACE reads, yielding one entry per CDR3 protein. The data hold approximately 690,000 distinct CDR3 sequences, with around 54% observed a single time. The sequenced sample was blood. The receptor source for this set is a man aged 60-69 years in good health.

This clonotype appeared many times. This chain links TRBV20-1 with TRBJ2-4, with D possibly TRBD2 on 5 matching bases. The germline V gene encodes CDR1 DFQATT and CDR2 SNEGSKA (reference sequence). V dropped 6 bases and J dropped 0 bases, with 18 bases sitting between them. This CDR3 spans 16 amino acids. The CDR3 region is CSAEREPLIAKNIQYF. The CDR3 DNA reads as TGCAGTGCCGAAAGGGAGCCATTAATAGCCAAAAACATTCAGTACTTC.

V is TRBV5-6 and J is TRBJ2-5; a possible D gene is TRBD1 (5 bases). Trimming took 2 bases from V and 2 from J, leaving 19 bases between them. The CDR3 is 17 residues long. In germline, CDR1 is SGHDT, CDR2 YYEEEE. CDR3 nucleotide sequence: TGTGCCAGCAGCTTTTTGGATGGGGCGGTCGGGCAAGAGACCCAGTACTTC. Translation: CASSFLDGAVGQETQYF.

V is TRBV12-3 or TRBV12-4 and J is TRBJ2-6; 10 bases are a match to TRBD1. V gave up 4 bases and J gave up 1 base; unmatched junction bases: 4. This CDR3 comprises 17 residues. The CDR3 spells CASSSGTGASGANVLTF. The CDR3 DNA reads TGTGCCAGCAGTTCCGGGACAGGGGCGTCTGGGGCCAACGTCCTGACTTTC.

Turning to this clonotype: Mismatch with germline at one junction end may stem from a read error. This chain connects TRBV6-5 to TRBJ2-6; D is undetermined. The germline V gene has CDR1 MNHEY and CDR2 SVGAGI. CDR3 length: 17 amino acids. This CDR3 is CTSSYSVETSGANVLTF. The DNA for the CDR3 is TGTACCAGCAGTTACTCGGTTGAAACCTCTGGGGCCAACGTCCTGACTTTC.

This clonotype was counted a few times. A clone one base away is much larger, so this may be a read error. This rearrangement joins TRBV3-1 to TRBJ1-2; TRBD1 might be the D (6 bases). CDR1 is LGHDT and CDR2 is YNNKEL in the germline V gene (reference sequence). This CDR3 has 16 residues. V gave up 7 bases and J gave up 4 bases, with 22 bases separating them. The CDR3 loop is CASNSRDMSQGYGYTF. The CDR3 coding sequence is TGTGCCAGCAATTCCAGGGACATGTCCCAAGGCTATGGCTACACCTTC.

The chain links TRBV20-1 to TRBJ1-4, with D unclear. The CDR3 consists of 14 residues. Germline CDR1 reads DFQATT; CDR2 reads SNEGSKA (reference sequence). V lost 5 bases, J lost 5 bases, and 15 bases lay in between. The CDR3 DNA sequence: TGCAGTGCTGCCGCAGGCGGCATGAATGAAAAACTGTTTTTT. Amino acids: CSAAAGGMNEKLFF.

This chain connects TRBV20-1 to TRBJ2-4; D possibly corresponds to TRBD2 (7 bases). V was cut by 3 bases and J by 3 bases, with 21 bases left in between. CDR1 DFQATT and CDR2 SNEGSKA come from the germline V gene (reference sequence). The CDR3 is 17 residues long. For the CDR3, the DNA is TGCAGTGCTAGGAGGAGGAAAGGGGGGGAAGTCAAAAACATTCAGTACTTC. Its protein product is CSARRRKGGEVKNIQYF.

This CDR3 is CASSQEWGSQETQYF. In DNA, the CDR3 is TGTGCCAGCAGCCAAGAGTGGGGGTCCCAAGAGACCCAGTACTTC. The rearrangement uses TRBV3-1 and TRBJ2-5; D possibly uses TRBD1 or TRBD2 (5 bases each). The CDR3 has 15 amino acids. Germline CDR1 LGHDT, CDR2 YNNKEL (reference sequence). V gave up 0 bases and J gave up 1 base, with 9 bases separating them.

This clonotype was detected many times. This chain joins TRBV7-9 and TRBJ2-7; TRBD2 matches 8 bases. This CDR3 spans 12 amino acids. With 8 bases clipped from V and 7 bases from J, the junction kept 7 bases outside the gene matches. From germline, CDR1 is SEHNR and CDR2 FQNEAQ (reference sequence). CDR3 DNA sequence: TGTGCCAGCGACTCGTCGGGGGGGGAGCAGTACTTC. Translated, it gives CASDSSGGEQYF.

This rearrangement joins TRBV12-3 or TRBV12-4 to TRBJ2-1; D possibly uses TRBD1 or TRBD2 (5 bases each). The V end lost 6 bases, the J end lost 1 base, and 19 bases lay between the germline ends. The CDR3 has 17 residues. Here the CDR3 reads CASSIRWLGESYNEQFF. CDR3 coding DNA: TGTGCCAGCAGCATCAGGTGGTTGGGGGAATCCTACAATGAGCAGTTCTTC.

The chain employs TRBV7-9 and TRBJ2-3; D is uncertain. Germline CDR1 and CDR2: SEHNR and FQNEAQ (reference sequence). The CDR3 spans 14 residues. Trimming took off 8 bases at V and 0 bases at J, with 12 bases between the two ends. CDR3 sequence: CASGVRASTDTQYF. CDR3 nucleotide sequence: TGTGCCAGCGGGGTACGTGCTAGCACAGATACGCAGTATTTT.

This clonotype has only one observation. The chain joins TRBV29-1 to TRBJ1-2; 7 nucleotides match TRBD1. In germline, CDR1 is SQVTM, CDR2 ANQGSEA. The J segment lost 7 bases and the V segment lost 1 base, leaving 3 bases of the junction unmatched. The CDR3 totals 12 residues. This CDR3 is CSVEGPGGGYTF. CDR3 sequence (DNA): TGCAGCGTTGAAGGGCCAGGGGGTGGCTACACCTTC.

The chain combines TRBV14 with TRBJ2-5; 9 bases line up with TRBD1. Unmatched junction bases numbered 4, after V lost 1 base and J lost 4 bases. Germline V gives CDR1 SGHDN, CDR2 FVKESK. The CDR3 is made up of 15 amino acids. CDR3 bases: TGTGCCAGCAGCCAAGCTATGGGACAGGGAGAGACCCAGTACTTC. Residues: CASSQAMGQGETQYF.

The chain combines TRBV11-2 with TRBJ2-7, with a tentative D call TRBD2 (6 bases). CDR1 is SGHAT, CDR2 FQNNGV, per germline. The CDR3 loop spans 15 amino acids. V was cut by 0 bases and J by 2 bases, with 11 bases left in between. For the CDR3, the DNA is TGTGCCAGCAGCTTAGACGCCGGGAGACCCTACGAGCAGTACTTC. Translated: CASSLDAGRPYEQYF. The full variable domain, completed using reference TRBV11-2 and TRBJ2-7, is EAGVAQSPRYKIIEKRQSVAFWCNPISGHATLYWYQQILGQGPKLLIQFQNNGVVDDSQLPKDRFSAERLKGVDSTLKIQPAKLEDSAVYLCASSLDAGRPYEQYFGPGTRLTVT.

This clonotype was seen repeatedly, ten times or more. The rearrangement joins TRBV6-5 to TRBJ2-3; 9 bases agree with TRBD2. This CDR3 comprises 15 residues. Losses at the gene ends were 5 bases for V and 2 bases for J; bases not matched to a gene: 5. Germline-derived CDR1 and CDR2 are MNHEY and SVGAGI. In DNA form, the CDR3 reads TGTGCCAGCAGTAATTTAGCGGGGGTCACAGATACGCAGTATTTT. It specifies CASSNLAGVTDTQYF.

The V and J genes are TRBV3-1 and TRBJ2-1; 8 bases are a match to TRBD1. The germline gives CDR1 LGHDT, CDR2 YNNKEL (reference sequence). The ends lost 4 bases at V and 6 bases at J; junction bases unmatched: 8. This CDR3 contains 15 residues. CDR3 amino acids: CASSRDRGRSNEQFF. The DNA for the CDR3 is TGTGCCAGCAGCCGAGACAGGGGACGGAGCAATGAGCAGTTCTTC.

This chain links TRBV6-6 with TRBJ1-3; possibly TRBD1 for D (5 bases). V dropped 6 bases and J dropped 2 bases, with 17 bases sitting between them. CDR1 and CDR2 from the germline V gene are MNHNY and SVGAGI (reference sequence). The CDR3 length is 16 residues. CDR3 bases: TGTGCCAGCAGGCCGGATTGGGGCATCGCTGGAAACACCATATATTTT. Its translation: CASRPDWGIAGNTIYF.